Below, one T cell receptor beta chain is given with its context. What antigen it recognizes has not been identified. No base-level quality is on record; no much larger clone is a single base apart. The sample originates from a study of cytomegalovirus exposure and HLA in healthy donors (dated by TCRdb to 2017 to 2019). With regard to the full study: An earlier analysis of approximately 550 of the donors reported 250 to 350 Gb of sequence data and some 120 million unique TCR beta sequences from about 200 million T cells. An early release that covered roughly 600 HLA-typed donors contained around 300 gigabases of sequencing data and 65 million to 100 million unique TCR sequences. The genetic ancestry cluster associated with self-reported Caucasian donors included 81% of the approximately 430 genotyped donors. The study aimed to test whether cataloging public T cell receptors could reveal signatures of past pathogen exposure. The study used immunosequencing to profile the T cell repertoires of 670 or so subjects and linked those repertoires to cytomegalovirus serostatus. In addition to the first cohort of roughly 700 subjects, a separate validation cohort of approximately 130 different subjects was used. The study combined high-throughput TCR immunosequencing, statistical association of individual TCRs with disease status, and machine learning to predict cytomegalovirus infection status. A later analysis re-examined previously published TCR beta repertoires from over 500 donors and added high-resolution HLA genotyping to investigate patterns of TCR occurrence. Rather than using new phenotypic data, the later analysis identified candidate immune exposures from TCR beta sequences and from how often those sequences occurred across donors. An earlier analysis of about 620 of the donors applied high-throughput TCR beta sequencing to assess whether each TCR beta V gene segment acted as functional or pseudogenic. Donor age, sex, ethnicity and CMV serostatus were collected together with the repertoire data. A later genetic analysis used genome-wide SNP genotypes for about 60% of the roughly 700 donors, treating that subset as a discovery cohort. All discovery cohort repertoires had been generated using a single sequencing platform. HLA typing included class I and class II loci at four-digit resolution. Typing coverage varied by locus: 629-630 donors for A, B, C, DRB1 and DQB1; some 520 for DQA1; more than 600 for DPA1; under 490 for DPB1. Several DR-DQ haplotypes were handled as single units for association and clustering because linkage in the cohort was strong. Across 398 genotyped donors of the cohort, an average of about 240,000 unique TCR beta nucleotide sequences per donor were sequenced, and approximately 17% of those sequences were non-productive. Study-wide conclusions, independent of this receptor: The classifier was reported to diagnose cytomegalovirus status with high specificity and sensitivity in both the original and validation cohorts. According to a later analysis, most CMV-associated TCR beta chains appeared to be HLA-restricted, and the HLA associations seemed to be driven largely by CMV exposure. According to a later analysis, parvovirus B19, influenza, CMV and Epstein-Barr virus appeared linked to several top co-occurrence clusters. Strong co-occurrence of HLA alleles, especially DR and DQ, made assigning TCR associations to individual alleles difficult. Because counts were too low, about 15 rarely observed V segments, including chromosome 9 orphons, were left out of the earlier analysis of about 620 of the donors. An association between a missense DCLRE1C variant and V-gene and J-gene trimming of TCR beta chains was found in a later genetic analysis and replicated in an independent cohort. The sequencing pipeline was judged likely to have produced a cluster of highly shared sequence variants as a technical artifact. In vitro tests confirmed that a few of the cytomegalovirus-associated TCR beta chains recognize cytomegalovirus antigens. Immune exposure information for the cohort was limited to CMV serostatus. Because HLA typing was missing for some donors at each locus, association tests included only the typed subset. While some public TCRs were present in many individuals, most TCR sequences turned up only very rarely across donors. The authors suggested that the approach could potentially be generalized to other disease states and immunological phenotypes. The study listed 150 to 200 TCR beta chains as associated with cytomegalovirus. Correlated functional status among segregating V segments might be attributable to linkage disequilibrium, but an unknown experimental factor could not be ruled out. A later analysis found that HLA-associated TCR beta chains were more clonally expanded and had lower generation probabilities than equally common non-associated chains. Broadly in line with IMGT annotations, most TCR beta V segments showed up in productive rearrangements about 87% or about 30% of the time in an earlier analysis of 587 of the donors. According to a later analysis, TCR association rates differed among HLA loci, with DRB1 alleles showing the most associated TCRs and HLA-C alleles showing the fewest. Presence/absence analyses assumed roughly uniform sequencing depth across donors, an assumption that may not hold. A later genetic analysis reported fewer N-insertions in productive TCRs among donors in an Asian-associated ancestry cluster than the approximately 670-donor mean. Some IMGT-functional V segments, including TRBV6-2 and TRBV6-3, could not be told apart with the 87-base-pair reads, so those segments were excluded. The cohort was sequenced for TCR beta chains only, and without alpha or paired-chain data the features that could be detected were limited. A later analysis associated about 16,000 TCR beta sequences with specific HLA alleles at a false discovery rate of 0.05. A further reported finding was that TCR beta sequences accurately predicted the HLA-A and HLA-B alleles for most subjects in the first cohort.

The cohort was made up of 500 to 850 healthy bone marrow donors. At the time of sampling, every cohort member was nominally healthy, though immune exposures that went unrecorded were likely present. The donor was CMV seronegative and belonged to the group of approximately 320 seronegative cohort members. A peripheral blood sample was provided by each donor, and peripheral blood mononuclear cells were used for TCR beta sequencing. Genomic DNA was extracted from the blood cell samples with the Qiagen DNeasy Blood Extraction Kit. Taken from cysteine to phenylalanine, the CDR3 has 13 residues. Solely the CDR3 DNA is kept, with 39 bases framed from the first base. From the germline V gene, CDR1 is KGHSH and CDR2 is LQKENI. Trimmed from V: 3 bases; trimmed from J: 3 bases; junction bases lacking a gene match: 2. Receptor amplification or capture employed the immunoSEQ multiplex PCR assay. For the multiplex PCR, a mixture combining 60 forward primers for TCR Vbeta segments and 13 reverse primers for TCR Jbeta segments was used. The CDR3 region of rearranged TCR beta genes was amplified from genomic DNA with a multiplex PCR assay. The Illumina HiSeq System was used to sequence the amplified TCR beta libraries as 87-base-pair reads. As for how the authors treated the data: A later analysis tallied roughly 80 million unique TCR beta chains across the 550 to 850 repertoires, and about 10 million of those chains were shared by two or more donors. Raw reads were error-corrected and collapsed into unique sequences by a nearest-neighbor algorithm in which closely related sequences were merged to remove PCR and sequencing errors. Alignment of CDR3 sequences to IMGT reference sequences was used to assign V, D and J gene segments. For a sequence to be retained, a match of at least six nucleotides to both a V gene segment and a J gene segment was required. A rearrangement counted as productive if the CDR3 had no stop codons and remained in frame with V and J, and every other rearrangement counted as non-productive. Following IMGT convention, CDR3 was defined as the stretch from the second conserved V-encoded cysteine to the conserved J-encoded phenylalanine. The earlier analysis of 500 to 600 of the donors excluded sequences that lacked an unambiguous match to a single V gene segment. An earlier analysis of 500 to 700 of the donors classified V segments as functional when productive rearrangements were above 56.7% and as segregating when the standard deviation between donors was above 5%. To diagnose cytomegalovirus status from the catalog of TCR beta chain sequences, a statistical classification framework was built. In a later analysis, V and J genes were assigned by comparing TCR nucleotide sequences against IMGT/GENE-DB human TR gene sequences. The TCRdist pipeline was used in a later analysis to assign CDR3 sequences and most-parsimonious VDJ recombination scenarios. In a later analysis, each TCR beta chain was defined by its CDR3 amino acid sequence together with its V-gene family, and reads without a unique V-gene family were excluded. To address suspected cross-contamination and a sequencing artifact, a later analysis removed 450 to 700 highly shared, low-generation-probability nucleotide sequences. In a later analysis, a clonal expansion index for each public chain was calculated from normalized within-repertoire ranks of inferred template counts. Generation probabilities in a later analysis came from a VDJ recombination model fitted to out-of-frame rearrangements, and those results were checked against IGoR. Hypergeometric tests were used in a later analysis to score TCR-TCR, TCR-HLA and TCR-CMV co-occurrence, with a repertoire-size bias correction applied to the TCR pairs. False discovery rates were estimated in a later analysis by permuting HLA or CMV assignments 20 times. In a later analysis, co-occurring TCRs were grouped using DBSCAN, and TCRdist sequence similarity was added for clustering within HLA-allele-positive subsets. Repertoires with fewer than 30,000 or more than 120,000 public chains were left out of co-occurrence clustering, as were a few repertoires with anomalous nucleotide sharing. The clones in this table, taken by TCRdb from immuneACCESS, are in-frame only. Not every clone is retained; where verified, under half of the shortfall comes from an unresolved V gene, and the cause of the rest is unknown. The DNA was the basis for D and trimming; V, J and clone size are from that table. This sample gives approximately 170,000 clones in total; about 75% of them show up just once. The top ten hold 4.9% of the sample.

The source of this sequence is a male donor in good health and CMV-seronegative. The chain is assembled from TRBV18 and TRBJ2-7, and 7 bases in between align with TRBD1. The sample was PBMCs. The CDR3 region reads CASSPAGGYEQYF. The sequenced DNA: TGTGCCAGCTCACCGGCAGGGGGCTACGAGCAGTACTTC.